One sample yielded the 26 T cell receptor beta chains listed below, sequenced in a study of shared clonotypes between healthy human individuals. Generated by immunoSEQ multiplex PCR, the TCRdb table keeps only in-frame clones and is missing some. Of around 2,000,000 clones listed, around 95% are singletons. Source material: naive CD4+ T cells sorted from blood. The sample's subset: CD45RA+ positively selected. Receptor source: a man in his late teens or twenties in good health.

The chain recombines TRBV11-2 with TRBJ2-7; 9 bases are shared with TRBD1. V shed 6 bases, J shed 1 base, and the junction held 7 bases outside the gene matches. The CDR3 contains 15 residues. The germline V gene has CDR1 SGHAT and CDR2 FQNNGV. CDR3: CASRAPGQGSYEQYF. The CDR3 DNA reads as TGTGCCAGCAGGGCTCCGGGACAGGGATCCTACGAGCAGTACTTC.

The chain carries TRBV4-1 and TRBJ1-2; 9 positions match TRBD1. V was clipped by 1 base and J by 5 bases; unmatched bases: 11. CDR3 length: 17 residues. Germline lookup yields CDR1 MGHRA and CDR2 YSYEKL. This chain's CDR3 is CASSQVTGTGTSYGYTF. The CDR3, as DNA: TGCGCCAGCAGCCAAGTTACAGGGACAGGGACCTCTTATGGCTACACCTTC.

In its sample, this clone was seen once. V and J are TRBV28 and TRBJ2-1; D is unclear. The CDR3 length is 13 residues. Between the trimmed V and J ends, which lost 6 bases and 6 bases, there was a span of 12 bases. Germline loops: CDR1 MDHEN, CDR2 SYDVKM. CDR3 sequence: CASSPYIGNEQFF. The CDR3 bases are TGTGCCAGCAGCCCCTATATTGGCAATGAGCAGTTCTTC.

The CDR3 reads CASSDIGGQLIYGYTF. The DNA of the CDR3 is TGTGCCAGCAGCGATATAGGGGGACAATTAATCTATGGCTACACCTTC. V gene TRBV28 combines with J gene TRBJ1-2; possibly TRBD1 for D (6 bases). V dropped 6 bases and J dropped 4 bases, with 21 bases sitting between them. CDR1 MDHEN and CDR2 SYDVKM come from the germline V gene. CDR3 length: 16 amino acids.

The genes are TRBV10-3 and TRBJ2-3; D perhaps matches TRBD2 (5 bases). Germline lookup yields CDR1 ENHRY and CDR2 SYGVKD. Between the trimmed V and J ends, which lost 6 bases and 3 bases, there was a span of 10 bases. This CDR3 region has 13 residues. The CDR3 region has the DNA TGTGCCATCAGGAGGGCTCCTACAGATACGCAGTATTTT. Residues: CAIRRAPTDTQYF.

V is TRBV7-9 and J is TRBJ2-2, with 7 positions matching TRBD2. Germline V gene sequence: CDR1 SEHNR, CDR2 FQNEAQ (reference sequence). The CDR3 length is 14 residues. Trimming removed 2 bases from V and 5 bases from J; junction bases left unmatched: 2. For the CDR3, the DNA is TGTGCCAGCAGCTTACCAGCGGGGACCGGGGAGCTGTTTTTT. Amino acids: CASSLPAGTGELFF.

The chain uses TRBV6-5 and TRBJ2-7; TRBD1 agrees at 11 bases. The V segment lost 6 bases and the J segment 7 bases; nucleotides outside the gene matches: 11. CDR3 length: 15 residues. Germline CDR1 and CDR2: MNHEY and SVGAGI. CDR3 sequence (DNA): TGTGCCAGCAGCCGAGGGGACAGGGGGAAAAGGGAGCAGTACTTC. Translated, it gives CASSRGDRGKREQYF.

The gene calls are TRBV4-3 and TRBJ1-2; the match to TRBD1 covers 7 bases. CDR1 LGHNA and CDR2 YSLEER come from the germline V gene. The CDR3 totals 14 residues. Germline trimming cut 1 base from V and 2 bases from J; bases unmatched to any gene: 1. CDR3 amino acids: CASSQAGQNYGYTF. CDR3 nucleotide sequence: TGCGCCAGCAGCCAAGCGGGACAGAACTATGGCTACACCTTC.

For this clone: The sample has other DNA sequences that encode this CDR3 too. The V gene is TRBV10-1, the J gene TRBJ2-7, with 9 positions matching TRBD1. Trimming at V came to 0 bases and at J to 1 base, leaving 4 bases not matched to a gene. Per the germline V gene, CDR1 is WNHNN and CDR2 is SYGVQD (reference sequence). The CDR3 extends over 16 amino acids. CDR3 protein: CASSESVGQGSYEQYF. In DNA form, the CDR3 reads TGCGCCAGCAGTGAGTCCGTAGGACAGGGGTCCTACGAGCAGTACTTC.

The chain combines TRBV28 with TRBJ2-3, with 7 nucleotides matching TRBD2. The CDR3 totals 17 residues. The germline V gene encodes CDR1 MDHEN and CDR2 SYDVKM. V lost 3 bases to trimming and J lost 0 bases; unmatched junction nucleotides: 9. The CDR3 loop reads CASSFRSRGKSTDTQYF. The CDR3 bases are TGTGCCAGCAGTTTTCGCTCGCGGGGGAAGAGCACAGATACGCAGTATTTT.

The rearrangement joins TRBV10-3 to TRBJ2-7, with TRBD1 matching over 10 bases. CDR3 length: 14 amino acids. Germline lookup yields CDR1 ENHRY and CDR2 SYGVKD. Trimming at V came to 6 bases and at J to 4 bases, leaving 6 bases not matched to a gene. CDR3 bases: TGTGCCATCAGGGGACAGGGGATGGTGTACGAGCAGTACTTC. Amino acids: CAIRGQGMVYEQYF.

V gene TRBV11-1 combines with J gene TRBJ2-3; TRBD1 is a possible D gene (6 bases). V lost 3 bases, J lost 2 bases, and 21 bases lay in between. The CDR3 sequence is 18 residues long. Germline values: CDR1 SGHAT, CDR2 FQDESV (reference sequence). CDR3 sequence (DNA): TGTGCCAGCAGCTTGATGATTGTGGGGGCTCCGTCCACAGATACGCAGTATTTT. Protein product: CASSLMIVGAPSTDTQYF.

Turning to this clone: Other DNA sequences in this sample translate to the same CDR3. The chain employs TRBV5-1 and TRBJ2-3, with D unresolved. CDR1 and CDR2 from the germline V gene are SGHRS and YFSETQ. V lost 2 bases and J 2 bases, leaving 9 bases between the germline ends. The CDR3 covers 14 residues. In DNA form, the CDR3 reads TGCGCCAGCAGCTTCCCCGGCTCCACAGATACGCAGTATTTT. The encoded protein is CASSFPGSTDTQYF. Complete variable domain (other parts from reference TRBV5-1 and TRBJ2-3): KAGVTQTPRYLIKTRGQQVTLSCSPISGHRSVSWYQQTPGQGLQFLFEYFSETQRNKGNFPGRFSGRQFSNSRSEMNVSTLELGDSALYLCASSFPGSTDTQYFGPGTRLTVL.

The chain links TRBV7-2 to TRBJ2-7; no reliable D call. V dropped 1 base and J dropped 5 bases, with 9 bases sitting between them. CDR1 and CDR2 (germline): SGHTA, FQGNSA. The CDR3 covers 13 residues. In DNA form, the CDR3 reads TGTGCCAGCAGCTTAGTTCTCCGCAACGAGCAGTACTTC. Translated, it gives CASSLVLRNEQYF.

CDR3 region: CASSLRGVRNEQFF. The CDR3 DNA reads TGTGCCAGCAGTTTAAGGGGGGTTCGCAATGAGCAGTTCTTC. This chain uses TRBV28 with TRBJ2-1; tentatively, D is TRBD1 or TRBD2 (6 bases each). The CDR3 runs 14 residues. Germline V lookup: CDR1 MDHEN, CDR2 SYDVKM. Between the trimmed V and J ends, which lost 2 bases and 6 bases, there was a span of 11 bases.

The genes are TRBV30 and TRBJ2-7; the D gene could be TRBD1 or TRBD2 (6 bases each). The CDR3 length is 13 residues. The V end lost 0 bases, the J end lost 4 bases, and 10 bases lay between the germline ends. CDR1 and CDR2 from the germline V gene are GTSNPN and SVGIG (reference sequence). CDR3 amino acids: CAWSVKGGYEQYF. In DNA, the CDR3 is TGTGCCTGGAGTGTAAAGGGGGGATACGAGCAGTACTTC. The complete variable domain, with remaining parts taken from reference TRBV30 and TRBJ2-7, reads SQTIHQWPATLVQPVGSPLSLECTVEGTSNPNLYWYRQAAGRGLQLLFYSVGIGQISSEVPQNLSASRPQDRQFILSSKKLLLSDSGFYLCAWSVKGGYEQYFGPGTRLTVT.

This CDR3 is CAISEGGSVNTEAFF. In DNA, the CDR3 is TGTGCCATCAGTGAGGGGGGAAGCGTGAACACTGAAGCTTTCTTT. This chain uses TRBV10-3 with TRBJ1-1, with a tentative D call TRBD1 (5 bases). With 2 bases removed from V and 0 bases from J, the gap between germline ends came to 10 bases. Germline V gene sequence: CDR1 ENHRY, CDR2 SYGVKD. The CDR3 spans 15 residues.

The rearrangement joins TRBV4-1 to TRBJ2-2; D possibly corresponds to TRBD2 (7 bases). Deletions cut 6 bases from V and 7 bases from J, with 27 bases between. The germline CDR1 and CDR2 sequences are MGHRA and YSYEKL. The CDR3 is 18 amino acids. CDR3 residues: CASSSIPRGGAKGGELFF. CDR3 coding DNA: TGCGCCAGCAGTAGCATCCCAAGAGGGGGGGCAAAAGGCGGGGAGCTGTTTTTT.

In regard to this clone: This same CDR3 is encoded by further DNA sequences in the sample. The rearrangement joins TRBV6-1 to TRBJ1-2, with 10 bases fitting TRBD1. V shed 6 bases, J shed 4 bases, and the junction held 5 bases outside the gene matches. CDR3 length: 14 residues. Germline lookup yields CDR1 MNHNS and CDR2 SASEGT. CDR3 in amino acids: CASSETGGGYGYTF. The CDR3 DNA sequence: TGTGCCAGCAGCGAGACAGGGGGCGGCTATGGCTACACCTTC.

V gene TRBV18 combines with J gene TRBJ2-5; D call uncertain. V was shortened by 5 bases and J by 5 bases, with 15 bases between the two germline ends. The CDR3 consists of 14 residues. Germline loops: CDR1 KGHSH, CDR2 LQKENI. The DNA of the CDR3 is TGTGCCAGCTCATCCCCGGCAGCCCCGGAGACCCAGTACTTC. Protein product: CASSSPAAPETQYF.

This clone was seen once. The CDR3 nucleotides read TGTGCCAGCAGCCGAATGGGAGAGAGCCAAGAGACCCAGTACTTC. Amino acid sequence: CASSRMGESQETQYF. V and J are TRBV25-1 and TRBJ2-5; a weak D match, TRBD2 (5 bases). With 6 bases removed from V and 1 base from J, the gap between germline ends came to 15 bases. CDR1 is MGHDK and CDR2 is SYGVNS in the germline V gene. The CDR3 spans 15 residues.

The CDR3 DNA follows: TGTGCCAGCAGCGTAAGCAGCGCTGAAGCTGGATTTAATTCACCCCTCCACTTT. This sequence encodes CASSVSSAEAGFNSPLHF. The chain links TRBV9 to TRBJ1-6; D is undetermined. The CDR3 sequence is 18 residues long. CDR1 is SGDLS and CDR2 is YYNGEE in the germline V gene. Trimming took off 1 base at V and 6 bases at J, with 20 bases between the two ends.

The CDR3 here is CASSYNSYEQYF. In DNA form, the CDR3 reads TGTGCCAGCAGCTACAACTCCTACGAGCAGTACTTC. The genes are TRBV7-9 and TRBJ2-7; D is uncertain. V lost 4 bases and J 0 bases, leaving 4 bases between the germline ends. CDR1 and CDR2 (germline): SEHNR, FQNEAQ (reference sequence). The CDR3 has 12 residues.

V usage is TRBV9 and J usage is TRBJ2-3; possible D gene TRBD1, 6 bases. V was cut by 4 bases and J by 6 bases, with 12 bases left in between. Germline CDR1 reads SGDLS; CDR2 reads YYNGEE. The CDR3 sequence is 13 residues long. In nucleotides, the CDR3 is TGTGCCAGCAGCCTCTCCAGGGGTGATACGCAGTATTTT. This sequence encodes CASSLSRGDTQYF.

The chain joins TRBV6-1 to TRBJ1-5; perhaps TRBD1 as D (6 bases). Trimming shortened V by 6 bases and J by 4 bases, and 16 bases separated the two germline ends. Germline-derived CDR1 and CDR2 are MNHNS and SASEGT. The CDR3 is 15 amino acids. The CDR3: CASRVTGTKNQPQHF. CDR3 sequence (DNA): TGTGCCAGCAGGGTCACCGGGACAAAAAATCAGCCCCAGCATTTT.

The rearrangement joins TRBV10-2 to TRBJ1-3, with 7 bases aligning to TRBD1. V lost 7 bases and J lost 0; bases outside the gene matches: 6. Germline V CDR1 and CDR2: WSHSY, SAAADI. This CDR3 has 15 residues. The CDR3 loop is CASMGAGGSGNTIYF. The CDR3 DNA reads as TGCGCCAGCATGGGGGCAGGGGGCTCTGGAAACACCATATATTTT.